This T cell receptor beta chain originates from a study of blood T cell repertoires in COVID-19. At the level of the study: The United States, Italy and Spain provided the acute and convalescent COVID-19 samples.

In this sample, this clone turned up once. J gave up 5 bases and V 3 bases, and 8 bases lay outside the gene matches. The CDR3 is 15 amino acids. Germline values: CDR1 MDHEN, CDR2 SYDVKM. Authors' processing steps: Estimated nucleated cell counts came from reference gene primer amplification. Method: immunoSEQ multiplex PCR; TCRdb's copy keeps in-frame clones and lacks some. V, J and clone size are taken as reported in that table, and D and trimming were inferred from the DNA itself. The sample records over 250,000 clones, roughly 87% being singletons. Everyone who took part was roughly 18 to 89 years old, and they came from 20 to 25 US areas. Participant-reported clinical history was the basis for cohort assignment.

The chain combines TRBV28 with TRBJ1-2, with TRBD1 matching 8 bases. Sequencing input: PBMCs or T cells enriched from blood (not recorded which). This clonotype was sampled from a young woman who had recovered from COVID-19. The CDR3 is CASSFQGAVGYGYTF. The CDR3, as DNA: TGTGCCAGCAGTTTTCAGGGGGCGGTAGGATATGGCTACACCTTC.